This entry lists 12 T cell receptor beta chains sequenced from one sample in a study of beta chain features in type 1 diabetes. Points from the study as a whole: People with Type 1 diabetes carried modestly yet significantly shorter TCRB CDR3s in all four CD4+ subsets.

Expressed TCRB transcripts were sequenced because the isolated RNA had all been reverse transcribed beforehand. Profiling relied on immunoSEQ multiplex PCR, and the TCRdb table lists in-frame clones only, not all of them. The table shows roughly 230,000 clones, with approximately 10% occurring only once. No cognate antigen is known for these TCRs. Sequencing was done on a sample of naive CD4+ T cells from blood. All receptors come from a man aged 25-45 years with type 1 diabetes.

The J gene is TRBJ1-1, the V gene TRBV18, with D possibly matching TRBD1 (6 bases). The ends were cut back, 2 bases at V and 5 bases at J, with 12 bases in the middle. CDR3 length: 14 residues. Germline V gene sequence: CDR1 KGHSH, CDR2 LQKENI. CDR3 region: CASSPRTVVTEAFF. The DNA of the CDR3 is TGTGCCAGCTCACCAAGGACAGTTGTAACTGAAGCTTTCTTT.

This clone was detected a few times. V gene TRBV27 combines with J gene TRBJ1-4; weak D call: TRBD1 (5 bases). Deletions cut 6 bases from V and 1 base from J, with 12 bases between. CDR1 is MNHEY and CDR2 is SMNVEV in the germline V gene (reference sequence). The CDR3 is made up of 15 amino acids. This CDR3 reads CASSLRGVTNEKLFF. The CDR3, as DNA: TGTGCCAGCAGCCTTCGGGGGGTAACTAATGAAAAACTGTTTTTT.

The genes are TRBV4-1 and TRBJ2-5; 8 bases agree with TRBD1. Germline assignment: CDR1 MGHRA and CDR2 YSYEKL. V lost 2 bases to trimming and J lost 5 bases; unmatched junction nucleotides: 4. This CDR3 spans 14 amino acids. The CDR3 bases are TGCGCCAGCAGCCAAAGGACAGGGCGGGAGACCCAGTACTTC. This sequence encodes CASSQRTGRETQYF.

V gene TRBV10-1 combines with J gene TRBJ2-7, with D uncertain. The CDR3 has 12 amino acids. Germline V lookup: CDR1 WNHNN, CDR2 SYGVQD (reference sequence). V gave up 3 bases and J gave up 2 bases, with 5 bases separating them. The CDR3 DNA follows: TGCGCCAGCAGTGATCAGACCTACGAGCAGTACTTC. Encoded protein: CASSDQTYEQYF.

The chain has TRBV5-1 and TRBJ1-6; 11 nucleotides align to TRBD1. This CDR3 has 19 residues. The junction had 9 bases not matched to a gene; V was cut back by 2 bases and J by 2 bases. Germline values: CDR1 SGHRS, CDR2 YFSETQ. This chain's CDR3 is CASSFRTGGNSAYNSPLHF. Written as DNA, the CDR3 is TGCGCCAGCAGCTTTCGGACAGGGGGCAATAGCGCCTATAATTCACCCCTCCACTTT.

The V and J genes are TRBV19 and TRBJ1-4; D not certain. V dropped 5 bases and J dropped 5 bases, with 15 bases sitting between them. CDR1 and CDR2 (germline): LNHDA, SQIVND (reference sequence). This CDR3 has 15 amino acids. The CDR3, as DNA: TGTGCCAGTAGTCGCCGGGAACTCCTCAATGAAAAACTGTTTTTT. It is translated as CASSRRELLNEKLFF.

The rearrangement joins TRBV7-3 to TRBJ1-6, with a weak D call TRBD1 (5 bases). V lost 3 bases, J lost 5 bases, and 8 bases lay in between. The CDR3 length is 14 residues. Germline V gene sequence: CDR1 SGHTA, CDR2 FQGTGA. CDR3 region: CASSFQGNNSPLHF. CDR3 coding DNA: TGTGCCAGCAGCTTTCAGGGTAATAATTCACCCCTCCACTTT.

This clone was seen more than once but under ten times. The chain recombines TRBV29-1 with TRBJ2-5; 10 bases align to TRBD1. Germline V lookup: CDR1 SQVTM, CDR2 ANQGSEA. The CDR3 length is 16 residues. V lost 0 bases to trimming and J lost 1 base; unmatched junction nucleotides: 5. CDR3 in DNA: TGCAGCGTTGAAGATCATGGGACAGGGGTCCAAGAGACCCAGTACTTC. Translating gives CSVEDHGTGVQETQYF. Drawing the rest from reference TRBV29-1 and TRBJ2-5, the complete variable domain is SAVISQKPSRDICQRGTSLTIQCQVDSQVTMMFWYRQQPGQSLTLIATANQGSEATYESGFVIDKFPISRPNLTFSTLTVSNMSPEDSSIYLCSVEDHGTGVQETQYFGPGTRLLVL.

This clone was observed a single time. The identical CDR3 is also encoded by other nucleotide sequences in the sample. The chain employs TRBV5-1 and TRBJ2-5; 11 bases are shared with TRBD2. This CDR3 region has 15 residues. Germline CDR1 is SGHRS and CDR2 is YFSETQ. Germline trimming cut 3 bases from V and 1 base from J; bases unmatched to any gene: 2. CDR3 coding DNA: TGCGCCAGCAGCTCGCTAGCGGGGGGCCAAGAGACCCAGTACTTC. This encodes CASSSLAGGQETQYF.

In its sample, this clone was seen a few times. This chain uses TRBV7-2 with TRBJ2-4, with D perhaps matching TRBD2 (5 bases). Germline CDR1 reads SGHTA; CDR2 reads FQGNSA. CDR3 length: 14 amino acids. Trimming stripped 5 bases from V and 4 bases from J, with 12 bases between. CDR3: CASSPLGGKNIQYF. The CDR3 nucleotides are TGTGCCAGCAGCCCCCTTGGAGGAAAAAACATTCAGTACTTC.

This clone was detected a few times. This chain uses TRBV18 with TRBJ1-5, with D uncertain. Germline V gene data show CDR1 as KGHSH and CDR2 as LQKENI. Trimming shortened V by 3 bases and J by 3 bases, and 9 bases separated the two germline ends. The CDR3 is made up of 14 amino acids. The CDR3 bases are TGTGCCAGCTCACCGTCCGGAGACAATCAGCCCCAGCATTTT. Its translation: CASSPSGDNQPQHF. Full variable domain (missing parts from reference TRBV18 and TRBJ1-5): NAGVMQNPRHLVRRRGQEARLRCSPMKGHSHVYWYRQLPEEGLKFMVYLQKENIIDESGMPKERFSAEFPKEGPSILRIQQVVRGDSAAYFCASSPSGDNQPQHFGDGTRLSIL.

This chain joins TRBV7-9 and TRBJ1-1, with D possibly TRBD1 on 5 matching bases. The germline V and J ends were trimmed by 1 base and 3 bases, with 6 bases remaining between them. The CDR3 has 13 residues. In germline, CDR1 is SEHNR, CDR2 FQNEAQ (reference sequence). The DNA of the CDR3 is TGTGCCAGCAGCTTAGGGGGGGACACTGAAGCTTTCTTT. This encodes CASSLGGDTEAFF.